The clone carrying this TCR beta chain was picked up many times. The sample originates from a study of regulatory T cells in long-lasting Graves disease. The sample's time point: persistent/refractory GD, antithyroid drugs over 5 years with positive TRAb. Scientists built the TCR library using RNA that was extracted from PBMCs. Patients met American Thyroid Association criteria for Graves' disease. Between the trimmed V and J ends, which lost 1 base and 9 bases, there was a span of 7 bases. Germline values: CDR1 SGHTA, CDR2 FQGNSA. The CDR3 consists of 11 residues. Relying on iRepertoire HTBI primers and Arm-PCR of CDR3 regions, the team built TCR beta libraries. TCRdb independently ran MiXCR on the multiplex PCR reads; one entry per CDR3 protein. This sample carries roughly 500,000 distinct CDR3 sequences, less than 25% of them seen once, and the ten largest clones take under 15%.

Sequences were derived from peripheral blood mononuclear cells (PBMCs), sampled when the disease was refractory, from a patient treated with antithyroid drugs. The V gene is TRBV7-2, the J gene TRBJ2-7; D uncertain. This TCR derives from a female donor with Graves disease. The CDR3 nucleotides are TGTGCCAGCAGCTTAGGCTTTGGGCAGTACTTC. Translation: CASSLGFGQYF. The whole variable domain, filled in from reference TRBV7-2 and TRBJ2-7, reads GAGVSQSPSNKVTEKGKDVELRCDPISGHTALYWYRQSLGQGLEFLIYFQGNSAPDKSGLPSDRFSAERTGGSVSTLTIQRTQQEDSAVYLCASSLGFGQYFGPGTRLTVT.